This paragraph covers one T cell receptor beta chain sequence. These data belong to a study of glioma-infiltrating T cells after dendritic cell vaccination. The CDR3 contains 13 residues. The germline V gene encodes CDR1 MNHEY and CDR2 SVGAGI. Trimming took off 4 bases at V and 12 bases at J, with 15 bases between the two ends. Repertoires were generated with immunoSEQ multiplex PCR, while TCRdb's copy carries only in-frame clones and drops some. The table has tens of thousands of clones, around nine tenths seen once. The sequences come from blood, collected before dendritic cell vaccination. This chain uses TRBV6-5 with TRBJ1-4; maybe TRBD1 (6 bases). This receptor was identified in a human donor with glioblastoma. The CDR3 spells CASSSHRVSELFF. The DNA for the CDR3 is TGTGCCAGCAGTTCCCACAGGGTCAGCGAACTGTTTTTT.